Detailed here is one T cell receptor (beta chain). Its antigen is currently unknown. Produced via immunoSEQ multiplex PCR; TCRdb's table is partial and in-frame only. The sample has under 170,000 clones; roughly nine tenths are singletons. This specimen belongs to a study of T cell responses to AZD1222 COVID-19 vaccine. General study results and limits: Only five or six individuals given AZD1222 were seropositive at baseline. The donor group comprised mostly white British people and more females; the analysis possibly underestimated clonal diversity. Spike-wide coverage was observed for vaccine-associated CD4 TCRs, with dominant responses at 160-218 and 743-854.

The sample here was peripheral blood, taken 28 days after the second AZD1222 dose. The TCR originated in an adult who received the AZD1222 COVID-19 vaccine.

The CDR3 is CASGRPDTQYF. The CDR3, as DNA: TGTGCCAGCGGAAGACCAGATACGCAGTATTTT. The V and J genes are TRBV9 and TRBJ2-3; D is unresolved. This CDR3 region has 11 residues. Germline V gene lookup returns CDR1 SGDLS and CDR2 YYNGEE. Trimming removed 7 bases from V and 4 bases from J, with 7 bases in between.